Listed here is a single T cell receptor beta chain. The antigen remains unidentified. This specimen comes from a study of T cells in women clearing cervical HPV infection. In the study overall: Case blood was drawn when the lesion was first found; control blood after infection became undetectable. Study-level findings and limits: Repertoire richness, not evenness, was significantly elevated in CIN3+ cases versus controls.

Prevalent HPV16 infections were excluded; only incident single HPV16 infections included. TCRdb keeps only in-frame clones here, not all; method: immunoSEQ multiplex PCR. This table lists about 26,000 clones. The sample taken for sequencing was blood buffy coat. The receptor's source is a woman between 18 and 70 years old with a cervical HPV16 infection that either progressed to CIN3+ or cleared (not recorded which).

CDR3 region: CASSPQTGVPNEQFF. Incomplete CDR3 DNA: TGTGCCAGCAGCCCCCAGACAGGGGTCCCCAATGAG. The gene calls are TRBV28 and TRBJ2-1; TRBD1 matches at 8 bases. The read terminates 3 residues before the CDR3 end, so the remaining end is supplied by the germline J gene. The V gene end was trimmed by 6 bases and the J gene end by 6 bases; junction bases not matched to a gene: 10. The CDR3 has 15 residues. The V gene's germline CDR1 is MDHEN and CDR2 SYDVKM. The variable domain in full, completed from reference TRBV28 and TRBJ2-1, reads DVKVTQSSRYLVKRTGEKVFLECVQDMDHENMFWYRQDPGLGLRLIYFSYDVKMKEKGDIPEGYSVSREKKERFSLILESASTNQTSMYLCASSPQTGVPNEQFFGPGTRLTVL.